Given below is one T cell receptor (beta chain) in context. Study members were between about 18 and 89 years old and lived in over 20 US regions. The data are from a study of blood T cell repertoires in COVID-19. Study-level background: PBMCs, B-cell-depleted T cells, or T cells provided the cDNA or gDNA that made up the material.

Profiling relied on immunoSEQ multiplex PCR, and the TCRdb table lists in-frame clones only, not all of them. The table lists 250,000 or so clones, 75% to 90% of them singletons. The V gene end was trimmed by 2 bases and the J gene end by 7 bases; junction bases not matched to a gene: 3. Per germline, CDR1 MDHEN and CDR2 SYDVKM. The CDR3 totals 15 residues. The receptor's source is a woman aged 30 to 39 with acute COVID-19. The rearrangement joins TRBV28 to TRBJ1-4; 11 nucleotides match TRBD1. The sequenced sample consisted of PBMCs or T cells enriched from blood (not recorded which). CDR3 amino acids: CASSLPGQGGEKLFF. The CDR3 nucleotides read TGTGCCAGCAGTTTACCGGGACAGGGGGGTGAAAAACTGTTTTTT.